The rows below give T cell receptor beta chains drawn from one sample of a study of OX40 agonist ivuxolimab in advanced cancers. Assay: immunoSEQ multiplex PCR; the TCRdb copy retains only in-frame clones and omits some. Among about 75,000 clones listed, under 95% were seen once. The material was CD4+ or CD8+ T cells sorted from blood, obtained in a trial of the OX40 agonist ivuxolimab. The receptors here all came from an adult with an advanced solid tumor such as melanoma, head and neck, liver or kidney cancer. The CDR3 runs from the conserved cysteine through the conserved F or W. D genes are given only for firm matches. Clone size is given for some rows only: seen once, a few or many times, or a class if the clone is expanded.

j_call clone_size d_call v_call cdr3_nt cdr3_aa
TRBJ1-5 NA NA TRBV19 TGTGCCAGTAGTATGTGGGAGAGGAGCAATCAGCCCCAGCATTTT CASSMWERSNQPQHF
TRBJ2-3 NA TRBD1 TRBV4-1 TGCGCCAGCAGCCCGGTCGGGACAGGGGGTACAGATACGCAGTATTTT CASSPVGTGGTDTQYF
TRBJ1-6 NA NA TRBV27 TGTGCCAGCAGTTTCCGGACGGATATGCCGCCCCGGTCACCCCTCCACTTT CASSFRTDMPPRSPLHF
TRBJ1-2 NA TRBD1 TRBV10-3 TGTGCCATCAGTGGCACAGGGGATCTCCATGGCTACACCTTC CAISGTGDLHGYTF
TRBJ1-5 once NA TRBV19 TGTGCCAGTAGTAAAAGGGGACCTGAGGGGATTCAGCCCCAGCATTTT CASSKRGPEGIQPQHF
TRBJ2-1 NA NA TRBV2 TGTGCCAGCAGTGTTTACAATGAGCAGTTCTTC CASSVYNEQFF
TRBJ1-4 once NA TRBV16 TGTGCCAGCAGCCCCTACCCACAGGATAGTGAAAAACTGTTTTTT CASSPYPQDSEKLFF
TRBJ1-1 once NA TRBV7-8 TGTGCCAGCAGCCTCGGGGGTACGGCCACTGAAGCTTTCTTT CASSLGGTATEAFF
TRBJ2-5 NA TRBD1 TRBV18 TGTGCCAGCTCAACCGACAGGGCCCAGTACTTC CASSTDRAQYF
TRBJ2-3 NA NA TRBV30 TGTGCCTGGAGTAACCAACCGGTGGGTTCCCAGAAGTATTTT CAWSNQPVGSQKYF
TRBJ2-7 NA TRBD1 TRBV15 TGTGCCACCAGCGGTTACAGGGGATACTCCTACGAGCAGTACTTC CATSGYRGYSYEQYF
TRBJ1-2 NA NA TRBV29-1 TGCAGCGTCGCGGGGTTCTATGGCTACACCTTC CSVAGFYGYTF
TRBJ2-7 NA TRBD1 TRBV5-1 TGCGCCAGCAGCTTGGTCCCCTTGGGACAGGGGTACGAGCAGTACTTC CASSLVPLGQGYEQYF
TRBJ1-2 NA NA TRBV5-3 TGTGCCAGAAGCCTAACCCCCCACAGAGGGTCCTACACCTTC CARSLTPHRGSYTF
TRBJ2-7 NA TRBD1 TRBV9 TGTGCCAGCAGCGTAGCGATAGGGGGCTACTACGAGCAGTACTTC CASSVAIGGYYEQYF